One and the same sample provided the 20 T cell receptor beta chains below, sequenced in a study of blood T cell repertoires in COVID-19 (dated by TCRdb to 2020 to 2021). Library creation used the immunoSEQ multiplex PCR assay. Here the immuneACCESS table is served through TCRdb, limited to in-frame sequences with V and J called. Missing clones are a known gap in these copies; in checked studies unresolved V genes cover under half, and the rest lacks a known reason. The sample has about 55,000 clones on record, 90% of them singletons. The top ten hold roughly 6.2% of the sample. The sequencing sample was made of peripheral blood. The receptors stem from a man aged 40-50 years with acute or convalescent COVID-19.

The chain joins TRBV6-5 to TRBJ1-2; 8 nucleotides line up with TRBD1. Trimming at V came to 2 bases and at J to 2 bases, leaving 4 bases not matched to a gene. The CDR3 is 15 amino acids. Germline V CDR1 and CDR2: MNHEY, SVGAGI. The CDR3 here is CASSYKAGGNYGYTF. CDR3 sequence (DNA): TGTGCCAGCAGTTACAAGGCAGGGGGCAACTATGGCTACACCTTC.

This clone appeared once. CDR3 sequence: CASSYAGGPRNEQFF. The CDR3 bases are TGTGCCAGCAGTTACGCGGGAGGGCCTCGAAATGAGCAGTTCTTC. The chain is built from TRBV6-5 and TRBJ2-1; the match to TRBD2 covers 9 bases. With V trimmed by 2 bases and J by 7 bases, 6 bases remained unmatched. The CDR3 has 15 amino acids. Germline assignment: CDR1 MNHEY and CDR2 SVGAGI.

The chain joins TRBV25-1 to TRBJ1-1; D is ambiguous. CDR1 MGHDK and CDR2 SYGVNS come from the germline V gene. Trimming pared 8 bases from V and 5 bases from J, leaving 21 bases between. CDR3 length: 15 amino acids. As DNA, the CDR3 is TGTGCCAGCTCCAACCCCATCGGTGGAGGTACTGAAGCTTTCTTT. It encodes CASSNPIGGGTEAFF.

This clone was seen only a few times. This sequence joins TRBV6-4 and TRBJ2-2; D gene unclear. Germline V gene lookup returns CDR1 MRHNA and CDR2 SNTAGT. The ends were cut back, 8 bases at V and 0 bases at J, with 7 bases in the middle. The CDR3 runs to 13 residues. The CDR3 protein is CASSTANTGELFF. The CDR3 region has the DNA TGTGCCAGCTCAACAGCGAACACCGGGGAGCTGTTTTTT.

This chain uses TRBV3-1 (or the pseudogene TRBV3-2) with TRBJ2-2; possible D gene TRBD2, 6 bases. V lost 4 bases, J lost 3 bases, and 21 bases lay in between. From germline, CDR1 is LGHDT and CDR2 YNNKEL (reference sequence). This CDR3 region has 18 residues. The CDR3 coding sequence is TGTGCCAGCAGCCGCCCGGGTGGGGGGAAGGGTGACACCGGGGAGCTGTTTTTT. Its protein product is CASSRPGGGKGDTGELFF.

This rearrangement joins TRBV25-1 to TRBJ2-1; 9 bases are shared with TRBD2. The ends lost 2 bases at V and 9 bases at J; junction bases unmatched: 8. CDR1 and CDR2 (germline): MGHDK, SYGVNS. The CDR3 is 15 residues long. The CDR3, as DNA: TGTGCCAGCAGTGAAGAAGGGCGGGAGGGACCTGAGCAGTTCTTC. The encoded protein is CASSEEGREGPEQFF.

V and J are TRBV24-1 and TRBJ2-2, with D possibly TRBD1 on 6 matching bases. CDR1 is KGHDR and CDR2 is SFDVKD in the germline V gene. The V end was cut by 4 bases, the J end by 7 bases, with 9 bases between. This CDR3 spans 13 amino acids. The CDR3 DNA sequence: TGTGCCACCAGTGACGTGGACAGCGGGGAGCTGTTTTTT. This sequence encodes CATSDVDSGELFF.

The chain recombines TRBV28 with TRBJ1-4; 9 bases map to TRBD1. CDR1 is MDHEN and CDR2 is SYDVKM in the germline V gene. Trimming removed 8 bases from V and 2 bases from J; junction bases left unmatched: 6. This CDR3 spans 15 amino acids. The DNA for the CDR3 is TGTGCCAGCTTGGGACAGGGCGCTACTAATGAAAAACTGTTTTTT. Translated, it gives CASLGQGATNEKLFF.

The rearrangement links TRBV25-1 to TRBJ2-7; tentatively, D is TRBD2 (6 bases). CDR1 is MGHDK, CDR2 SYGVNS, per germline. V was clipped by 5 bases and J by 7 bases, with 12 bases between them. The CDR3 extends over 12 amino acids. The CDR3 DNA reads TGTGCCAGCAGTTCAGTGGGGGGAGAGCAGTACTTC. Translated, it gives CASSSVGGEQYF.

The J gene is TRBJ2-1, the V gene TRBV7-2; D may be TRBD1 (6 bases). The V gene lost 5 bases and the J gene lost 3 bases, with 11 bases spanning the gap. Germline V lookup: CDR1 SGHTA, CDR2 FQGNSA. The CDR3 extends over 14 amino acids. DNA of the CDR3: TGTGCCAGCAGCCGGACAGTTTACTACAATGAGCAGTTCTTC. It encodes CASSRTVYYNEQFF.

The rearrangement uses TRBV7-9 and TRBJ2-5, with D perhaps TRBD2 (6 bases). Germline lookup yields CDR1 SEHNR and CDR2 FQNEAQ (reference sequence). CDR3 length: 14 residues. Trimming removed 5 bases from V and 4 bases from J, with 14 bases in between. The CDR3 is CASSRTGGGETQYF. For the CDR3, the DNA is TGTGCCAGCAGCAGAACCGGGGGAGGAGAGACCCAGTACTTC.

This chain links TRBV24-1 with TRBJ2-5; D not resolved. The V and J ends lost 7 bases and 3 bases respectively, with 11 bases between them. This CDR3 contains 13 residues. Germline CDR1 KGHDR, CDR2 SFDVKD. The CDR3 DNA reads TGTGCCACCAGATCCCCCCGGGAAGAGACCCAGTACTTC. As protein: CATRSPREETQYF.

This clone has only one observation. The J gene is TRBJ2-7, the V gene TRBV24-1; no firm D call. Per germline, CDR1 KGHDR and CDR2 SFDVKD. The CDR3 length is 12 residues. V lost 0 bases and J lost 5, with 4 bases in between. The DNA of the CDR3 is TGTGCCACCAGTGATTTGCAGAACGAGCAGTACTTC. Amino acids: CATSDLQNEQYF.

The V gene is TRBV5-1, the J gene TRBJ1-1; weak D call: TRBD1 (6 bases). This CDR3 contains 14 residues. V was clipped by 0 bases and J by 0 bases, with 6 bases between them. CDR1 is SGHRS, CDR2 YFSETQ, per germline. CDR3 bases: TGCGCCAGCAGCTTGGGGACAGTGAACACTGAAGCTTTCTTT. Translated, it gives CASSLGTVNTEAFF.

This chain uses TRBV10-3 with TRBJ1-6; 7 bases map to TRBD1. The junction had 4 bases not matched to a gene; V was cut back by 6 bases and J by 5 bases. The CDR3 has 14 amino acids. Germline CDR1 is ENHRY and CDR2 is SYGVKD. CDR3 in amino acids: CAISGDSNNSPLHF. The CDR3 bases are TGTGCCATCAGCGGGGACAGCAATAATTCACCCCTCCACTTT.

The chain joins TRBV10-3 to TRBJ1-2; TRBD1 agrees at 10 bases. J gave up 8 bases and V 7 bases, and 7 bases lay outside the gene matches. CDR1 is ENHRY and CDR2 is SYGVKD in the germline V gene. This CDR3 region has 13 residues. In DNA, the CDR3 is TGTGCCATCACCCAGACAGGGGGCTTAGGCTACACCTTC. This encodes CAITQTGGLGYTF.

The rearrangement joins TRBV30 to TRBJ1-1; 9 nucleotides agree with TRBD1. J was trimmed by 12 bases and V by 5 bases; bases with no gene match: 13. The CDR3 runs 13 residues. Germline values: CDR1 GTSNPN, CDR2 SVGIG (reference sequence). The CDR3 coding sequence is TGTGCCTGGTCGATACAGGGGGCGAGAGGGTCTTTCTTT. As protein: CAWSIQGARGSFF.

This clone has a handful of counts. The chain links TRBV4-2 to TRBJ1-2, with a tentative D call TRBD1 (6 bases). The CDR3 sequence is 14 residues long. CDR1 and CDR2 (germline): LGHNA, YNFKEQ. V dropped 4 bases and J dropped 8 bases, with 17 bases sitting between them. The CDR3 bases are TGTGCCAGCAGCCCCCCACAGGGTGGATACGGCTACACCTTC. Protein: CASSPPQGGYGYTF.

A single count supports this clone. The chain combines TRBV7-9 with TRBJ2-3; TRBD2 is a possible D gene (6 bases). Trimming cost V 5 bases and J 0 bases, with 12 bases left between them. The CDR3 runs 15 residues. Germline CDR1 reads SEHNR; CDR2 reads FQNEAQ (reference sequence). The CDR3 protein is CASSPPGLSTDTQYF. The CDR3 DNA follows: TGTGCCAGCAGCCCTCCGGGACTTAGCACAGATACGCAGTATTTT.

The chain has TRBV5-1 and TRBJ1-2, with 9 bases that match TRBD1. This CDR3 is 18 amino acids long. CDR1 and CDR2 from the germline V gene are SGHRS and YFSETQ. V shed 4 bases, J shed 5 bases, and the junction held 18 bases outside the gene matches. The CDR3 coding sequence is TGCGCCAGCAGCCCGACTCCGGGACAGGGATCATTAAGTTATGGCTACACCTTC. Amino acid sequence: CASSPTPGQGSLSYGYTF.